This T cell receptor beta chain stems from a study of immune characterization of retroperitoneal liposarcoma. In TCRdb, the PCR reads were re-called with MiXCR into one record per CDR3 protein. The sample consists of 7,900 or so distinct CDR3 sequences, about 40% of them appearing once. This clonotype was recorded a few times. The length of the CDR3 is 14 residues. Trimming left V 1 base short and J 4 bases short, with 7 bases between. Germline loops: CDR1 SEHNR, CDR2 FQNEAQ (reference sequence). The chain has TRBV7-9 and TRBJ2-2; no definite D call. This clonotype was obtained from a male donor with retroperitoneal liposarcoma. Sequences were obtained from tumor tissue. This CDR3 is CASSLGVTTGELFF. For the CDR3, the DNA is TGTGCCAGCAGCTTAGGGGTAACCACCGGGGAGCTGTTTTTT.